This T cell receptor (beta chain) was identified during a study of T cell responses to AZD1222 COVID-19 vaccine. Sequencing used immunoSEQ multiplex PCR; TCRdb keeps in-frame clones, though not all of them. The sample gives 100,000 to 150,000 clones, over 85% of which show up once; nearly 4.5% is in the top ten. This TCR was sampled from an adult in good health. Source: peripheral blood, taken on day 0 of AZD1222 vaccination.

CDR3: CATRGTTRVSNQPQHF. The CDR3 DNA sequence: TGTGCCACCAGGGGGACAACCCGCGTTAGCAATCAGCCCCAGCATTTT. The genes are TRBV19 and TRBJ1-5; TRBD1 matches at 7 bases. Unmatched junction bases numbered 12, after V lost 10 bases and J lost 0 bases. This CDR3 contains 16 residues. Germline V lookup: CDR1 LNHDA, CDR2 SQIVND (reference sequence).